The clone carrying this T cell receptor beta chain was recorded a few times. One entry per CDR3 protein, called by TCRdb with MiXCR from the RT-PCR reads. There are around 700,000 distinct CDR3 sequences in the sample; approximately 15% occur only once, and about 3.6% lies in the top ten. With 1 base removed from V and 0 bases from J, the gap between germline ends came to 8 bases. The CDR3 runs 15 residues. The sample comprised memory CD4+ T cells from blood. This TCR derives from a female donor in good health, serving as a healthy control. V usage is TRBV12-3 or TRBV12-4 and J usage is TRBJ2-3; no reliable D call. The CDR3, as DNA: TGTGCCAGCAGTTTAGATCAGCAAAGCACAGATACGCAGTATTTT. As protein: CASSLDQQSTDTQYF.